The sequence of this TCR beta chain was determined in a study of cytomegalovirus exposure and HLA in healthy donors. Overall study: Samples from HLA-typed donors yielded about 85 million unique TCRs in an early data release. Study findings and constraints: Presence/absence analyses treated sequencing depth as roughly uniform across donors.

It was with 60 Vbeta and 13 Jbeta primers that the PCR ran. Sequencing used immunoSEQ multiplex PCR; TCRdb keeps in-frame clones, though not all of them. The sample has around 98,000 clones, roughly 77% seen once. Germline V gives CDR1 MNHEY, CDR2 SVGAGI. The V and J ends lost 2 bases and 2 bases respectively, with 9 bases between them. The CDR3 length is 15 residues. Samples came from healthy bone marrow donors. Nominal health characterized the donors when sampled, though unrecorded immune exposures were likely. About this clone: Its antigen is undetermined.

The TCR was taken from a man in his forties or fifties in good health and CMV-seronegative. The sequenced sample consisted of PBMCs. This chain joins TRBV6-5 and TRBJ2-2; D gene unclear. The CDR3 loop reads CASSYTRSNTGELFF. DNA for the CDR3: TGTGCCAGCAGTTACACCCGGTCCAACACCGGGGAGCTGTTTTTT.